The 5 T cell receptor beta chains below all came from one sample that was sequenced in a study of CD8+CD57+ T cells in acquired aplastic anemia. Genomic DNA was employed as the template in profiling TCR beta VDJ and CDR3. TCRdb recomputed calls from the reads with MiXCR, one row per CDR3 protein. The repertoire holds about 81,000 distinct CDR3 sequences, with roughly half as singletons. The sequencing input was sorted CD4+, CD8+, or CD8+CD57+ T cells (not recorded which) from PBMCs. These receptors were collected from a human donor in good health, serving as a control.

Remarks on this clonotype: A much larger clone differs from this one at a single base, so this may be a read error. The V and J genes are TRBV10-1 and TRBJ2-2; no reliable D call. The CDR3 spans 13 residues. From germline, CDR1 is WNHNN and CDR2 SYGVQD (reference sequence). The CDR3 is CAISEADAGELFF. The CDR3 coding sequence is TGTGCCATCAGTGAAGCTGATGCCGGGGAGCTGTTTTTT.

In regard to this clonotype: A single base separates this from a much larger clone, so it may be a read error. The chain recombines TRBV10-3 with TRBJ2-4; 7 nucleotides match TRBD2. V lost 10 bases to trimming and J lost 8 bases; unmatched junction nucleotides: 17. Per the germline V gene, CDR1 is ENHRY and CDR2 is SYGVKD. The CDR3 length is 15 residues. CDR3 amino acids: CATLRPEAGEDIQYF. The CDR3 DNA follows: TGTGCCACCCTCCGGCCCGAGGCGGGGGAAGACATTCAGTACTTC.

In this sample, this clonotype turned up a few times. The gene calls are TRBV28 and TRBJ2-7; TRBD1 matches 7 bases. The V segment lost 6 bases and the J segment 0 bases; nucleotides outside the gene matches: 8. The germline V gene encodes CDR1 MDHEN and CDR2 SYDVKM. The CDR3 has 15 amino acids. The CDR3 DNA reads TGTGCCAGCAGCTGGGGACAGTTGAGCTCCTACGAGCAGTACTTC. Protein: CASSWGQLSSYEQYF.

This clonotype appeared many times. The CDR3 loop reads CAISGAAGQPLYEQYF. The DNA for the CDR3 is TGTGCCATCAGTGGGGCGGCAGGTCAACCCCTCTACGAGCAGTACTTC. This sequence joins TRBV10-3 and TRBJ2-7; D remains unclear. The ends were cut back, 4 bases at V and 3 bases at J, with 19 bases in the middle. Per the germline V gene, CDR1 is ENHRY and CDR2 is SYGVKD. The CDR3 contains 16 residues.

The rearrangement joins TRBV29-1 to TRBJ1-2; the D is unclear. Germline V lookup: CDR1 SQVTM, CDR2 ANQGSEA. Trimming took off 4 bases at V and 6 bases at J, with 9 bases between the two ends. The CDR3 extends over 11 amino acids. The CDR3 is CSVAHADGYTF. CDR3 coding DNA: TGCAGCGTTGCTCATGCAGATGGCTACACCTTC.